This is a list of T cell receptor beta chains from one sample in a study of T cell responses to AZD1222 COVID-19 vaccine. Repertoires were generated with immunoSEQ multiplex PCR, while TCRdb's copy carries only in-frame clones and drops some. The profile shows 65,000 to 100,000 clones, 70% to 90% of them singletons. This specimen was peripheral blood, taken on day 0 of AZD1222 vaccination. The origin of the receptors is an adult in good health. The CDR3 runs from the conserved cysteine through the conserved F or W. Each record gives: CDR3 length, V gene, D gene, clone size, J gene, CDR3 DNA, CDR3 protein. D genes are given only for firm matches. The size entry is marked missing in some rows and otherwise reads once, few, many or a size class.

CDR3 length: 17
V gene: TRBV7-8
D gene: -
clone size: -
J gene: TRBJ1-3
CDR3 DNA: TGTGCCAGCAGCTTAGTACCACGAGCCAGGGGTGGAAACACCATATATTTT
CDR3 protein: CASSLVPRARGGNTIYF

CDR3 length: 21
V gene: TRBV23-1
D gene: TRBD1
clone size: -
J gene: TRBJ1-2
CDR3 DNA: TGCGCCAGCAGTCAAACCCGTTACTCGGGACAGGAAGCTTCCTTTTTCTATGGCTACACCTTC
CDR3 protein: CASSQTRYSGQEASFFYGYTF

CDR3 length: 15
V gene: TRBV14
D gene: -
clone size: -
J gene: TRBJ2-1
CDR3 DNA: TGTGCCAGCAGCCAGCTAAAAGGCGATATCAATGAGCAGTTCTTC
CDR3 protein: CASSQLKGDINEQFF

CDR3 length: 14
V gene: TRBV5-4
D gene: -
clone size: -
J gene: TRBJ2-2
CDR3 DNA: TGTGCCAGCAGCTTGGCCGGGGGAACCGGGGAGCTGTTTTTT
CDR3 protein: CASSLAGGTGELFF

CDR3 length: 16
V gene: TRBV6-5
D gene: TRBD2
clone size: few
J gene: TRBJ2-7
CDR3 DNA: TGTGCCAGCAGTTACTCGCGGGGGGGACAGAGCTACGAGCAGTACTTC
CDR3 protein: CASSYSRGGQSYEQYF

CDR3 length: 15
V gene: TRBV18
D gene: -
clone size: -
J gene: TRBJ1-1
CDR3 DNA: TGTGCCAGCTCACCACGGTTAGAGGGTAAGACTGAAGCTTTCTTT
CDR3 protein: CASSPRLEGKTEAFF

CDR3 length: 17
V gene: TRBV11-2
D gene: TRBD2
clone size: -
J gene: TRBJ2-1
CDR3 DNA: TGTGCCAGCAGCAACCCAGTCCTAGCGGAAACCTACAATGAGCAGTTCTTC
CDR3 protein: CASSNPVLAETYNEQFF

CDR3 length: 15
V gene: TRBV10-2
D gene: -
clone size: -
J gene: TRBJ2-1
CDR3 DNA: TGCGCCAGCACCATCTCCAACAGCCTCTACAATGAGCAGTTCTTC
CDR3 protein: CASTISNSLYNEQFF

CDR3 length: 14
V gene: TRBV6-5
D gene: -
clone size: -
J gene: TRBJ2-5
CDR3 DNA: TGTGCCAGCAGTCATATTTCAGTCCAAGAGACCCAGTACTTC
CDR3 protein: CASSHISVQETQYF

CDR3 length: 15
V gene: TRBV7-2
D gene: -
clone size: -
J gene: TRBJ2-6
CDR3 DNA: TGTGCCAGCAGCTTCGGAGGTACTGGGGCCAACGTCCTGACTTTC
CDR3 protein: CASSFGGTGANVLTF

CDR3 length: 14
V gene: TRBV5-1
D gene: -
clone size: -
J gene: TRBJ2-1
CDR3 DNA: TGCGCCAGCAGCCCTGTACTCTCCTACAATGAGCAGTTCTTC
CDR3 protein: CASSPVLSYNEQFF

CDR3 length: 14
V gene: TRBV10-3
D gene: TRBD1
clone size: -
J gene: TRBJ1-1
CDR3 DNA: TGTGCCATCAGTGTGGGACAGACGAACACTGAAGCTTTCTTT
CDR3 protein: CAISVGQTNTEAFF

CDR3 length: 14
V gene: TRBV5-1
D gene: TRBD1
clone size: few
J gene: TRBJ2-5
CDR3 DNA: TGCGCCAGCAGCTTGGGACAGGGGATAGAGACCCAGTACTTC
CDR3 protein: CASSLGQGIETQYF

CDR3 length: 13
V gene: TRBV11-2
D gene: -
clone size: once
J gene: TRBJ2-4
CDR3 DNA: TGTGCCAGCAACCAGGGAGCCAAAAACATTCAGTACTTC
CDR3 protein: CASNQGAKNIQYF

CDR3 length: 12
V gene: TRBV29-1
D gene: -
clone size: -
J gene: TRBJ1-1
CDR3 DNA: TGCAGCGCGACAGGTCGAGGCACTGAAGCTTTCTTT
CDR3 protein: CSATGRGTEAFF

CDR3 length: 15
V gene: TRBV28
D gene: -
clone size: -
J gene: TRBJ1-4
CDR3 DNA: TGTGCCAGCACCCCCGAAGGGGCAACTAATGAAAAACTGTTTTTT
CDR3 protein: CASTPEGATNEKLFF

CDR3 length: 14
V gene: TRBV11-2
D gene: -
clone size: -
J gene: TRBJ2-7
CDR3 DNA: TGTGCCAGCAGCTTAGATCACCAATCTTACGAGCAGTACTTC
CDR3 protein: CASSLDHQSYEQYF

CDR3 length: 16
V gene: TRBV7-2
D gene: -
clone size: -
J gene: TRBJ2-1
CDR3 DNA: TGTGCCAGCAGCTTAGGGGTTTTTAGCTCCTACAATGAGCAGTTCTTC
CDR3 protein: CASSLGVFSSYNEQFF

CDR3 length: 17
V gene: TRBV5-1
D gene: -
clone size: -
J gene: TRBJ1-4
CDR3 DNA: TGCGCCAGCAGCTCACATGGACCGACAGCAACTAATGAAAAACTGTTTTTT
CDR3 protein: CASSSHGPTATNEKLFF

CDR3 length: 14
V gene: TRBV3-1/TRBV3-2
D gene: -
clone size: -
J gene: TRBJ2-1
CDR3 DNA: TGTGCCAGCAGCCAACGGGGGGCGTACAATGAGCAGTTCTTC
CDR3 protein: CASSQRGAYNEQFF

CDR3 length: 13
V gene: TRBV2
D gene: -
clone size: -
J gene: TRBJ1-3
CDR3 DNA: TGTGCCAGCAGTGTCAGACCTGGAAACACCATATATTTT
CDR3 protein: CASSVRPGNTIYF

CDR3 length: 19
V gene: TRBV27
D gene: -
clone size: once
J gene: TRBJ2-6
CDR3 DNA: TGTGCCAGCAGTTTACGACCGGACAGCCCTTACTCTGGGGCCAACGTCCTGACTTTC
CDR3 protein: CASSLRPDSPYSGANVLTF

CDR3 length: 14
V gene: TRBV4-1
D gene: TRBD1
clone size: -
J gene: TRBJ1-2
CDR3 DNA: TGCGCCAGCAGCCACTCAGGGGGCGACTATGGCTACACCTTC
CDR3 protein: CASSHSGGDYGYTF

CDR3 length: 15
V gene: TRBV2
D gene: TRBD1
clone size: -
J gene: TRBJ2-3
CDR3 DNA: TGTGCCAGCCGACTGCAGGGGGTGAGCACAGATACGCAGTATTTT
CDR3 protein: CASRLQGVSTDTQYF

CDR3 length: 17
V gene: TRBV5-1
D gene: -
clone size: few
J gene: TRBJ2-1
CDR3 DNA: TGCGCCAGCAGCTTGTCGGGGGGCCCCGGCAGCGGCAATGAGCAGTTCTTC
CDR3 protein: CASSLSGGPGSGNEQFF

CDR3 length: 16
V gene: TRBV5-1
D gene: TRBD1
clone size: -
J gene: TRBJ2-2
CDR3 DNA: TGCGCCAGCAGCTTGGTAACAGGGGGCTTCGCCGGGGAGCTGTTTTTT
CDR3 protein: CASSLVTGGFAGELFF

CDR3 length: 13
V gene: TRBV10-3
D gene: TRBD2
clone size: -
J gene: TRBJ2-1
CDR3 DNA: TGTGCCATCGGGCTAGCGGTCTGGGATGAGCAGTTCTTC
CDR3 protein: CAIGLAVWDEQFF

CDR3 length: 14
V gene: TRBV7-8
D gene: TRBD1
clone size: few
J gene: TRBJ1-1
CDR3 DNA: TGTGCCAGCAGCGAGGACAGGTCGAACACTGAAGCTTTCTTT
CDR3 protein: CASSEDRSNTEAFF

CDR3 length: 15
V gene: TRBV6-4
D gene: TRBD1
clone size: once
J gene: TRBJ2-3
CDR3 DNA: TGTGCCAGCAGTGGCAGGGGGCTGAGGACAGATACGCAGTATTTT
CDR3 protein: CASSGRGLRTDTQYF

CDR3 length: 14
V gene: TRBV28
D gene: -
clone size: -
J gene: TRBJ2-7
CDR3 DNA: TGTGCCAGCATCACCCAGGGAAGGAGCTACGAGCAGTACTTC
CDR3 protein: CASITQGRSYEQYF

CDR3 length: 21
V gene: TRBV14
D gene: -
clone size: few
J gene: TRBJ1-4
CDR3 DNA: TGTGCCAGCAGCCAAGTTGCCCCAAATGACAGGTCGGCCGTAAGGGGGGAAAAACTGTTTTTT
CDR3 protein: CASSQVAPNDRSAVRGEKLFF

CDR3 length: 15
V gene: TRBV5-1
D gene: TRBD1
clone size: -
J gene: TRBJ2-5
CDR3 DNA: TGCGCCAGCAGCGCGACGGGACAGGGGGTGGAGACCCAGTACTTC
CDR3 protein: CASSATGQGVETQYF

CDR3 length: 14
V gene: TRBV27
D gene: -
clone size: -
J gene: TRBJ1-6
CDR3 DNA: TGTGCCAGCAGCAAGTTCCTCGAAGGAGGCGACCTCCACTTT
CDR3 protein: CASSKFLEGGDLHF

CDR3 length: 16
V gene: TRBV4-1
D gene: -
clone size: -
J gene: TRBJ2-2
CDR3 DNA: TGCGCCAGCAGCCTCCTACAGGGTGGAGGGACCGGGGAGCTGTTTTTT
CDR3 protein: CASSLLQGGGTGELFF

CDR3 length: 15
V gene: TRBV3-1/TRBV3-2
D gene: TRBD2
clone size: -
J gene: TRBJ2-7
CDR3 DNA: TGTGCCAGCAGCCAGGGGCTAGCGGAAGTTGGCGAGCAGTACTTC
CDR3 protein: CASSQGLAEVGEQYF

CDR3 length: 15
V gene: TRBV7-6
D gene: TRBD1
clone size: -
J gene: TRBJ2-2
CDR3 DNA: TGTGCCAGCAGCCCCCAGACAGGGAGAACCGGGGAGCTGTTTTTT
CDR3 protein: CASSPQTGRTGELFF

CDR3 length: 15
V gene: TRBV2
D gene: TRBD1
clone size: -
J gene: TRBJ2-6
CDR3 DNA: TGTGCCAGCAGGGGACAGTCCCCCGGGGCCAACGTCCTGACTTTC
CDR3 protein: CASRGQSPGANVLTF